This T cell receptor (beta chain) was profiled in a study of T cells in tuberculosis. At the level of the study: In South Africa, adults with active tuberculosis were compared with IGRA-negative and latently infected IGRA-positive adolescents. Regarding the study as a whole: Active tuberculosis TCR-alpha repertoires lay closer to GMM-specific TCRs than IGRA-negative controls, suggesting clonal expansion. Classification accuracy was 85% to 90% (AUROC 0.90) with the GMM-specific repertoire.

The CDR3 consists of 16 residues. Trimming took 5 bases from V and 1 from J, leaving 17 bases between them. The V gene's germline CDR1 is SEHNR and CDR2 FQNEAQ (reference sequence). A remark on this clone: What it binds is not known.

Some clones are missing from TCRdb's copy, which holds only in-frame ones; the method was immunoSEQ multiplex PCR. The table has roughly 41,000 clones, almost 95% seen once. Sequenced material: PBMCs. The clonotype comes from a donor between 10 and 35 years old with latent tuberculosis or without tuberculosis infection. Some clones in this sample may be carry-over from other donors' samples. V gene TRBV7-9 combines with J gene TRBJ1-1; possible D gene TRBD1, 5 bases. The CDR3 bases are TGTGCCAGCAGCCCCCGGGAGCGGGGGGGGAACACTGAAGCTTTCTTT. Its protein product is CASSPRERGGNTEAFF.